This T cell receptor (beta chain) was sequenced for a study of T cells in Graves' hyperthyroidism and ophthalmopathy. The CDR3 length is 15 residues. After removal of 5 bases from V and 4 bases from J, the junction contained 8 bases not matched to a gene. Germline CDR1 reads ENHRY; CDR2 reads SYGVKD. This clonotype has just a few counts. The antigen is undetermined. Findings and limits, study-wide: Most thyroid-expanded clonotypes above 0.001 were also found in blood.

Amplification of TCR beta CDR3 regions used RNA as the template. First-round RT-PCR targeting the TCR CDR3 was performed with the HTBI primer set. Each CDR3 protein gets one entry after TCRdb re-called the multiplex PCR reads with MiXCR. Of fewer than 900,000 distinct CDR3 sequences in the sample, roughly a sixth were seen once. The TCR was taken from a woman between 45 and 60 years old with Graves' hyperthyroidism that later progressed to Graves' ophthalmopathy. Sequencing was performed on blood. The chain employs TRBV10-3 and TRBJ2-1, with 7 bases fitting TRBD2. The DNA of the CDR3 is TGTGCCATCAGTCCCGGGGGGAGCCAATACAATGAGCAGTTCTTC. Translating it yields CAISPGGSQYNEQFF.